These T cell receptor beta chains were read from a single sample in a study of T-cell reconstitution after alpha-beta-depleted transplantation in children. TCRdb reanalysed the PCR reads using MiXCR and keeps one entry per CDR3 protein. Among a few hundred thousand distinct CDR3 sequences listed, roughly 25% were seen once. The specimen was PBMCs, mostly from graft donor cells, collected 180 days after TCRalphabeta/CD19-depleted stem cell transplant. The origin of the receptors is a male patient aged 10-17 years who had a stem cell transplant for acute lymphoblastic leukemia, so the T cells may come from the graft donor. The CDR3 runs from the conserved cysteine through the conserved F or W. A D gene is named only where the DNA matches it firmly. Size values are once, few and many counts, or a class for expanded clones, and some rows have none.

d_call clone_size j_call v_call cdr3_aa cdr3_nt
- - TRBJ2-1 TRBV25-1 CASSDGGTPQGDEQFF TGTGCCAGCAGTGATGGTGGGACTCCCCAGGGGGATGAGCAGTTCTTC
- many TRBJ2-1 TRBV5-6 CASSVTRGAIGNEQFF TGTGCCAGCAGCGTAACAAGGGGGGCAATCGGGAATGAGCAGTTCTTC
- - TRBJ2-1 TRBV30 CARTLLGSWGNEQFF TGTGCCCGGACGTTACTCGGTAGCTGGGGCAATGAGCAGTTCTTC
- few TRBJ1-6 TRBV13 CASSLSSGGSPLHF TGTGCCAGCAGCCTATCGAGTGGAGGTTCACCCCTCCACTTT
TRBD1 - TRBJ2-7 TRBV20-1 CSARIAPEGQGYEQYF TGCAGTGCTAGGATAGCCCCGGAGGGACAGGGGTACGAGCAGTACTTC
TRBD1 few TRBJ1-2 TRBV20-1 CSASLGQANYGYTF TGCAGTGCTAGCCTCGGACAGGCAAACTATGGCTACACCTTC
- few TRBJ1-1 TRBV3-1 CASSQQGLTEAFF TGTGCCAGCAGCCAACAGGGGCTCACTGAAGCTTTCTTT
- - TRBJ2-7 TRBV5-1 CASTTGEDYEQYF TGCGCCAGCACAACAGGGGAGGACTACGAGCAGTACTTC
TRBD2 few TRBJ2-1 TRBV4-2 CASSQDRASGSWNEQFF TGTGCCAGCAGCCAAGATCGGGCCAGCGGGAGTTGGAATGAGCAGTTCTTC
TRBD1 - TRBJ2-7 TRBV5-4 CASSAVGTGPHEQYF TGTGCCAGCAGCGCGGTGGGGACAGGTCCTCACGAGCAGTACTTC
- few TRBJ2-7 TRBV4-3 CASSSTGTKMWEQYF TGCGCCAGCAGCTCGACCGGGACGAAGATGTGGGAGCAGTACTTC
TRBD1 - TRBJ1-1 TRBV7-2 CASSLAGTGGLTEAFF TGTGCCAGCAGCTTAGCAGGGACAGGGGGGCTTACTGAAGCTTTCTTT
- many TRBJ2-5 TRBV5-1 CASSLPQETQYF TGCGCCAGCAGCTTGCCCCAGGAGACCCAGTACTTC
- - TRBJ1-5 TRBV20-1 CSARSLGEAPQPQHF TGCAGTGCTAGATCCTTAGGGGAAGCCCCTCAGCCCCAGCATTTT
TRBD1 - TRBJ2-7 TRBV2 CASSRQGPTYEQYF TGTGCCAGCAGCAGACAGGGCCCTACCTACGAGCAGTACTTC
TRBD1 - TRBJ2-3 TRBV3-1 CASSPFTGEPTDTQYF TGTGCCAGCAGCCCCTTTACAGGGGAACCCACAGATACGCAGTATTTT
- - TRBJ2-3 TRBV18 CASSPQRGRWTDTQYF TGTGCCAGCTCACCACAACGGGGGAGATGGACAGATACGCAGTATTTT
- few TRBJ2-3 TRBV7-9 CASSLRLGDTDTQYF TGTGCCAGCAGCTTAAGACTAGGGGATACAGATACGCAGTATTTT
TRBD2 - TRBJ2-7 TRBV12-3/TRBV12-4 CASRTGTSGSEQYF TGTGCCAGCAGGACCGGGACTAGCGGTTCCGAGCAGTACTTC
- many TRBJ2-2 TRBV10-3 CAIRKAGNTGELFF TGTGCCATCAGAAAAGCGGGGAACACCGGGGAGCTGTTTTTT